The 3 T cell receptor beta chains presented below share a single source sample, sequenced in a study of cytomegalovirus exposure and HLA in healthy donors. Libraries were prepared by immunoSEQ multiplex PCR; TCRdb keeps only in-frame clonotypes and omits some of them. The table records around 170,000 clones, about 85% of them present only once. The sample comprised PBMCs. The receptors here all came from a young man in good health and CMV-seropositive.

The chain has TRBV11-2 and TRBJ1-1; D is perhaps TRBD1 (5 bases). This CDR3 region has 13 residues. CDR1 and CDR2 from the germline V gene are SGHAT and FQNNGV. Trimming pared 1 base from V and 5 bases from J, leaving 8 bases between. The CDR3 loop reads CASSLGRGTEAFF. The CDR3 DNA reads TGTGCCAGCAGCTTAGGTCGGGGGACTGAAGCTTTCTTT.

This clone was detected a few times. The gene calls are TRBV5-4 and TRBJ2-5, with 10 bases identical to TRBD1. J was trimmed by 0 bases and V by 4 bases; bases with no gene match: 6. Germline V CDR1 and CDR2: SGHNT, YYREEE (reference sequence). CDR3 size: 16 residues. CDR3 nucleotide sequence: TGTGCCAGCAGCCCCGGGACAGGGGCGTACCAAGAGACCCAGTACTTC. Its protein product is CASSPGTGAYQETQYF. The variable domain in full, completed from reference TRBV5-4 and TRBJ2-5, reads ETGVTQSPTHLIKTRGQQVTLRCSSQSGHNTVSWYQQALGQGPQFIFQYYREEENGRGNFPPRFSGLQFPNYSSELNVNALELDDSALYLCASSPGTGAYQETQYFGPGTRLLVL.

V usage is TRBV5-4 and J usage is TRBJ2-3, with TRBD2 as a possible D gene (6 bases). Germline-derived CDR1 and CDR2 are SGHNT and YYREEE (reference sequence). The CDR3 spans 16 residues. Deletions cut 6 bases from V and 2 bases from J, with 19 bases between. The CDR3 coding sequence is TGTGCCAGCACCCTTGTCGGGAGCGGTTCCACAGATACGCAGTATTTT. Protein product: CASTLVGSGSTDTQYF. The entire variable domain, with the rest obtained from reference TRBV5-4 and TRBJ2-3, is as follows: ETGVTQSPTHLIKTRGQQVTLRCSSQSGHNTVSWYQQALGQGPQFIFQYYREEENGRGNFPPRFSGLQFPNYSSELNVNALELDDSALYLCASTLVGSGSTDTQYFGPGTRLTVL.